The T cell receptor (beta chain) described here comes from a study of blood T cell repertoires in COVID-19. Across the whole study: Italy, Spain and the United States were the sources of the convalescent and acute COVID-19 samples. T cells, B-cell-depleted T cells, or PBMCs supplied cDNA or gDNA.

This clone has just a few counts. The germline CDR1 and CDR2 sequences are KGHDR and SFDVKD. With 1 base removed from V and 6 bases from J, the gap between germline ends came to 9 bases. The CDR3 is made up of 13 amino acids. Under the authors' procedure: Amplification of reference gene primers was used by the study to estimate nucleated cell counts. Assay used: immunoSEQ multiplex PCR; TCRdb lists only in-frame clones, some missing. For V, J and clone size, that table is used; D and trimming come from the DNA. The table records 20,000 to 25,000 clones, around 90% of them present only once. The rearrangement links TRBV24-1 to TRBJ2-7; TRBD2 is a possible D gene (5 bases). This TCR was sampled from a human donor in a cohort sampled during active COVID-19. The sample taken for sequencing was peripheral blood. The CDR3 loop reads CATSDFAGTEQYF. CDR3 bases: TGTGCCACCAGTGATTTCGCGGGTACCGAGCAGTACTTC.